These T cell receptor beta chains were read from a single sample in a study of blood T cell repertoires in COVID-19. TCRdb keeps only in-frame clones here, not all; method: immunoSEQ multiplex PCR. Of 250,000 to 300,000 clones detected, roughly 90% appear once; the ten largest clones hold 1% to 1.3%. Specimen: PBMCs or T cells enriched from blood (not recorded which). All receptors derive from a woman aged 25-40 years who had recovered from COVID-19. Both conserved end residues are part of each CDR3. The D gene is left open where the match is weak. For some rows the clone size is stated as once, few or many, or as a class when expanded; others skip it.

cdr3_aa,cdr3_nt,v_call,j_call,clone_size,d_call,cdr3_length
CASSSGTGVGYGYTF,TGTGCCAGCAGCTCAGGGACAGGGGTTGGCTATGGCTACACCTTC,TRBV11-2,TRBJ1-2,NA,TRBD1,15
CASNRQSSYNEQFF,TGTGCCAGCAACCGACAAAGCTCCTACAATGAGCAGTTCTTC,TRBV2,TRBJ2-1,few,NA,14
CASSRSWTANTEAFF,TGCGCCAGCAGCCGCAGTTGGACAGCAAACACTGAAGCTTTCTTT,TRBV4-3,TRBJ1-1,NA,NA,15
CASSSTSGSPPDTQYF,TGTGCCAGCAGCTCAACTAGCGGGAGTCCCCCAGATACGCAGTATTTT,TRBV7-2,TRBJ2-3,NA,TRBD2,16
CATRGRGDGEQYF,TGTGCCACCCGGGGCAGGGGCGATGGTGAGCAGTACTTC,TRBV11-2,TRBJ2-7,NA,NA,13
CATSRGAGGETQYF,TGTGCCACCAGCAGAGGGGCCGGGGGGGAGACCCAGTACTTC,TRBV15,TRBJ2-5,NA,TRBD2,14
CASSLITGRGANVLTF,TGTGCCAGCAGTTTAATCACAGGGAGAGGGGCCAACGTCCTGACTTTC,TRBV27,TRBJ2-6,NA,NA,16
CASSQAAAHEQYF,TGTGCCAGCAGCCAAGCCGCGGCTCACGAGCAGTACTTC,TRBV3-1/TRBV3-2,TRBJ2-7,once,NA,13
CASRRVAGGPGNEQFF,TGTGCCAGCAGGAGGGTAGCGGGAGGGCCAGGGAATGAGCAGTTCTTC,TRBV6-4,TRBJ2-1,NA,TRBD2,16
CASSLRGQDTEAFF,TGTGCCAGCAGCCTTCGGGGTCAAGACACTGAAGCTTTCTTT,TRBV7-9,TRBJ1-1,NA,NA,14
CASSGGASGQETQYF,TGTGCCAGCAGTGGGGGAGCTAGCGGACAAGAGACCCAGTACTTC,TRBV2,TRBJ2-5,NA,TRBD2,15
CASSSFFGGESYNEQFF,TGTGCCAGCAGCTCCTTTTTTGGCGGGGAATCCTACAATGAGCAGTTCTTC,TRBV5-4,TRBJ2-1,NA,NA,17
CASSPPSINTGELFF,TGTGCCAGCTCACCACCCTCTATTAACACCGGGGAGCTGTTTTTT,TRBV18,TRBJ2-2,NA,NA,15
CASSSSGKYNEQFF,TGTGCCAGCAGTTCTAGCGGGAAATACAATGAGCAGTTCTTC,TRBV5-4,TRBJ2-1,NA,TRBD2,14
CASSLAGRGGYGYTF,TGTGCCAGCAGCTTAGCGGGCAGGGGTGGGTATGGCTACACCTTC,TRBV11-2,TRBJ1-2,NA,NA,15
CASSLTGSEKLFF,TGTGCCAGCAGCCTTACAGGTTCTGAAAAACTGTTTTTT,TRBV5-4,TRBJ1-4,NA,NA,13
CASSRIRGTETQYF,TGTGCCAGCAGTAGAATCAGGGGAACAGAGACCCAGTACTTC,TRBV28,TRBJ2-5,once,NA,14
CASSSPGTSAIYEQFF,TGTGCCAGCAGCTCCCCCGGGACTAGCGCAATTTATGAGCAGTTCTTC,TRBV11-2,TRBJ2-1,once,TRBD2,16
CASSQTDSYSEQFF,TGTGCCAGTAGCCAGACGGACTCCTACTCTGAGCAGTTCTTC,TRBV19,TRBJ2-1,once,NA,14
CASNLQGSNTEAFF,TGTGCCAGCAACCTCCAGGGATCGAACACTGAAGCTTTCTTT,TRBV27,TRBJ1-1,NA,NA,14
CASRPRVLNSPLHF,TGTGCCAGCAGGCCCCGGGTCCTCAATTCACCCCTCCACTTT,TRBV2,TRBJ1-6,NA,NA,14
CASSSGLAGENTGELFF,TGCGCCAGCAGCTCTGGACTAGCGGGAGAGAACACCGGGGAGCTGTTTTTT,TRBV5-1,TRBJ2-2,NA,TRBD2,17
CASSYGRTSGSYEQYF,TGTGCCAGCAGTTACGGCAGGACTAGCGGGAGCTACGAGCAGTACTTC,TRBV6-2/TRBV6-3,TRBJ2-7,NA,TRBD2,16
CAWSPGQGVVYEKLFF,TGTGCCTGGAGTCCAGGACAGGGGGTAGTTTACGAAAAACTGTTTTTT,TRBV30,TRBJ1-4,NA,TRBD1,16
CASSITFPGTQPQHF,TGTGCCAGTAGTATTACGTTCCCAGGAACCCAGCCCCAGCATTTT,TRBV19,TRBJ1-5,NA,NA,15
CAWSGQTLNWGYTF,TGTGCCTGGAGTGGACAGACATTAAACTGGGGCTACACCTTC,TRBV30,TRBJ1-2,NA,NA,14
CASSRWGSGSPPYEQYF,TGTGCCAGCAGCCGGTGGGGTAGCGGGAGTCCTCCCTACGAGCAGTACTTC,TRBV6-2/TRBV6-3,TRBJ2-7,NA,TRBD2,17
CASSLDRAGVQETQYF,TGTGCCAGCAGCTTAGATCGAGCGGGAGTTCAAGAGACCCAGTACTTC,TRBV11-2,TRBJ2-5,NA,TRBD2,16
CASSLTGQGGYEQYF,TGTGCCAGCAGCTTAACCGGACAGGGGGGTTACGAGCAGTACTTC,TRBV7-3,TRBJ2-7,NA,TRBD1,15
CASSDSYQETQYF,TGTGCCAGCAGCGACAGCTACCAAGAGACCCAGTACTTC,TRBV2,TRBJ2-5,NA,NA,13
CASSLLGGSGYGYTF,TGTGCCAGCAGTTTATTAGGGGGCTCTGGCTATGGCTACACCTTC,TRBV28,TRBJ1-2,NA,TRBD1,15
CASSSRTGGNYGYTF,TGTGCCAGCAGCTCGCGGACAGGGGGTAACTATGGCTACACCTTC,TRBV9,TRBJ1-2,NA,TRBD1,15
CASSLDGRVTVTEAFF,TGCGCCAGCAGCTTGGACGGCAGGGTGACGGTCACTGAAGCTTTCTTT,TRBV5-1,TRBJ1-1,NA,NA,16
CASSPIGAGGPIF,TGTGCCAGCAGCCCCATCGGGGCGGGAGGGCCAATCTTC,TRBV6-5,TRBJ2-1,NA,TRBD2,13
CASSHLGQGNSYEQYF,TGCGCCAGCAGCCATCTGGGACAGGGGAACTCCTACGAGCAGTACTTC,TRBV4-1,TRBJ2-7,NA,TRBD1,16
CASSLDPDRVSYEQYF,TGCGCCAGCAGCTTGGACCCTGACAGGGTATCCTACGAGCAGTACTTC,TRBV5-1,TRBJ2-7,NA,TRBD1,16
CASSPNTNQPQHF,TGTGCCAGCAGCCCTAATACCAATCAGCCCCAGCATTTT,TRBV9,TRBJ1-5,once,NA,13
CATSESANYGYTF,TGTGCCACCAGTGAATCGGCTAACTATGGCTACACCTTC,TRBV24-1,TRBJ1-2,NA,NA,13
CASSLRQFNQPQHF,TGTGCCAGCAGTTTAAGACAGTTCAATCAGCCCCAGCATTTT,TRBV28,TRBJ1-5,NA,NA,14
CASSPLPRGDTEAFF,TGTGCCAGCAGTCCCCTGCCCCGAGGAGACACTGAAGCTTTCTTT,TRBV27,TRBJ1-1,NA,NA,15
CASSLAPGVNNEQFF,TGCGCCAGCAGCTTGGCCCCGGGAGTGAACAATGAGCAGTTCTTC,TRBV5-1,TRBJ2-1,NA,NA,15
CASSVVPDRGGNTIYF,TGTGCCAGCAGCGTGGTACCCGACAGGGGTGGAAACACCATATATTTT,TRBV9,TRBJ1-3,once,TRBD1,16